A single sample is the source of the 17 T cell receptor beta chains below, sequenced in a study of graft-versus-host responses after intestinal transplantation. Sequencing was performed with immunoSEQ multiplex PCR; in TCRdb, only in-frame clones are kept and a portion is missing. The repertoire has under 100,000 clones, roughly 90% of them found once; the top ten carry roughly 0.44%. These receptors lack a known antigen. Specimen: unstimulated CD8+ T cells sorted from spleen or lymph node cells, collected before transplant. The receptor source for this set is a human donor who was the organ donor for an intestinal transplant.

This clone came up a few times. The chain links TRBV7-2 to TRBJ1-1, with D hard to call. The length of the CDR3 is 13 residues. Germline values: CDR1 SGHTA, CDR2 FQGNSA. V was trimmed by 5 bases and J by 5 bases, leaving 12 bases between them. CDR3 loop: CASSPQGGTEAFF. The CDR3 region has the DNA TGTGCCAGCAGCCCCCAAGGAGGGACTGAAGCTTTCTTT.

This chain uses TRBV27 with TRBJ1-1; maybe TRBD1 (6 bases). Trimming took off 5 bases at V and 7 bases at J, with 17 bases between the two ends. This CDR3 has 14 amino acids. Germline CDR1 reads MNHEY; CDR2 reads SMNVEV (reference sequence). CDR3 sequence reads: CASSGRDNYYEAFF. The CDR3 DNA sequence: TGTGCCAGCAGTGGACGGGACAACTACTATGAAGCTTTCTTT.

V and J are TRBV7-6 and TRBJ1-6; 10 bases match TRBD1. After removal of 4 bases from V and 7 bases from J, the junction contained 10 bases not matched to a gene. The CDR3 is 17 amino acids. CDR1 and CDR2 (germline): SGHVS, FNYEAQ. CDR3 in amino acids: CASSSTGTGDDNSPLHF. The CDR3 DNA sequence: TGTGCCAGCAGCTCTACTGGGACAGGGGACGACAATTCACCCCTCCACTTT.

V and J are TRBV7-9 and TRBJ1-1; a weak D match, TRBD1 (6 bases). Germline V gives CDR1 SEHNR, CDR2 FQNEAQ (reference sequence). The CDR3 is 11 residues long. Trimming pared 5 bases from V and 5 bases from J, leaving 6 bases between. CDR3 in amino acids: CASSQGTEAFF. For the CDR3, the DNA is TGTGCCAGCAGCCAGGGGACTGAAGCTTTCTTT.

This chain uses TRBV9 with TRBJ2-3; 10 positions match TRBD2. The V gene end was trimmed by 5 bases and the J gene end by 2 bases; junction bases not matched to a gene: 5. The germline gives CDR1 SGDLS, CDR2 YYNGEE. The CDR3 length is 15 residues. The CDR3 DNA reads TGTGCCAGCAGACCTACTAGCGGGGTCACAGATACGCAGTATTTT. Amino acid sequence: CASRPTSGVTDTQYF. The whole variable domain, remainder taken from reference TRBV9 and TRBJ2-3, is DSGVTQTPKHLITATGQRVTLRCSPRSGDLSVYWYQQSLDQGLQFLIQYYNGEERAKGNILERFSAQQFPDLHSELNLSSLELGDSALYFCASRPTSGVTDTQYFGPGTRLTVL.

The chain uses TRBV27 and TRBJ2-1; TRBD1 matches at 9 bases. Germline loops: CDR1 MNHEY, CDR2 SMNVEV (reference sequence). The CDR3 covers 15 residues. The V gene end was trimmed by 7 bases and the J gene end by 8 bases; junction bases not matched to a gene: 12. CDR3 region: CASTPGTGPWDEQFF. The CDR3 DNA reads TGTGCCAGCACTCCCGGGACAGGGCCCTGGGATGAGCAGTTCTTC.

The V and J genes are TRBV28 and TRBJ1-1; 7 nucleotides match TRBD1. V shed 6 bases and J 3 bases; nucleotides not matched to a gene: 4. The CDR3 extends over 13 amino acids. Germline CDR1 is MDHEN and CDR2 is SYDVKM. For the CDR3, the DNA is TGTGCCAGCAGCCCCACAGGGGACACTGAAGCTTTCTTT. It yields the protein CASSPTGDTEAFF.

The chain links TRBV7-8 to TRBJ1-1; TRBD1 might be the D (5 bases). This CDR3 has 13 amino acids. CDR1 is SGHVS, CDR2 FQNEAQ, per germline. The germline V and J ends were trimmed by 3 bases and 5 bases, with 10 bases remaining between them. CDR3 sequence reads: CASSFGGRTEAFF. The CDR3 DNA is TGTGCCAGCAGCTTCGGGGGTAGGACTGAAGCTTTCTTT.

The rearrangement joins TRBV2 to TRBJ2-7; D might be TRBD2 (5 bases). Trimming shortened V by 2 bases and J by 4 bases, and 12 bases separated the two germline ends. The CDR3 sequence is 14 residues long. The germline CDR1 and CDR2 sequences are SNHLY and FYNNEI. The CDR3, as DNA: TGTGCCAGCAGTGAAAGTGGAGGCCCATACGAGCAGTACTTC. This translates into CASSESGGPYEQYF.

The CDR3 region is CATGRDAGGYTF. CDR3 DNA: TGTGCCACCGGGAGGGACGCGGGGGGCTACACCTTC. The rearrangement uses TRBV6-6 and TRBJ1-2; TRBD1 might be the D (5 bases). The CDR3 is made up of 12 amino acids. V dropped 10 bases and J dropped 8 bases, with 17 bases sitting between them. Germline CDR1 reads MNHNY; CDR2 reads SVGAGI (reference sequence).

The DNA of the CDR3 is TGTGCCAGCAGCGTTTCGGGCGGGGGGGCCGGCGGGGAGCTGTTTTTT. Its protein is CASSVSGGGAGGELFF. V gene TRBV9 combines with J gene TRBJ2-2; TRBD2 matches at 9 bases. The CDR3 is made up of 16 amino acids. The V gene's germline CDR1 is SGDLS and CDR2 YYNGEE. With 2 bases clipped from V and 7 bases from J, the junction kept 9 bases outside the gene matches.

The gene calls are TRBV14 and TRBJ1-1, with TRBD1 as a possible D gene (6 bases). Germline assignment: CDR1 SGHDN and CDR2 FVKESK. V lost 3 bases and J 1 base, leaving 12 bases between the germline ends. CDR3 size: 15 residues. The DNA for the CDR3 is TGTGCCAGCAGCCAGCAACAGGGAACGAACACTGAAGCTTTCTTT. This translates into CASSQQQGTNTEAFF.

The rearrangement joins TRBV11-2 to TRBJ2-3, with 9 bases aligning to TRBD2. The CDR3 length is 14 residues. Germline trimming cut 2 bases from V and 4 bases from J; bases unmatched to any gene: 1. In germline, CDR1 is SGHAT, CDR2 FQNNGV. The CDR3 region is CASSLSGGSDTQYF. The CDR3 region has the DNA TGTGCCAGCAGCTTAAGCGGGGGGTCAGATACGCAGTATTTT.

The V gene is TRBV28, the J gene TRBJ1-6; 8 bases line up with TRBD1. The germline V gene has CDR1 MDHEN and CDR2 SYDVKM. This CDR3 is built from 16 residues. V shed 7 bases, J shed 0 bases, and the junction held 5 bases outside the gene matches. CDR3 DNA sequence: TGTGCCAGCAATCGACAGGGGAGCTCCTATAATTCACCCCTCCACTTT. It yields the protein CASNRQGSSYNSPLHF.

The chain couples TRBV5-5 to TRBJ1-6; the D gene is possibly TRBD1 (5 bases). The germline CDR1 and CDR2 sequences are SGHKS and YYEKEE (reference sequence). The CDR3 sequence is 14 residues long. Trimming pared 4 bases from V and 5 bases from J, leaving 10 bases between. CDR3 DNA: TGTGCCAGCAGCCGCGGGACCCATAATTCACCCCTCCACTTT. Protein sequence: CASSRGTHNSPLHF.

This chain links TRBV15 with TRBJ2-2; D is unresolved. Looked up from germline, CDR1 is LNHNV and CDR2 is YYDKDF (reference sequence). CDR3 length: 13 residues. Trimming pared 0 bases from V and 5 bases from J, leaving 4 bases between. The CDR3, as DNA: TGTGCCACCAGCAGAGATAAAACCGGGGAGCTGTTTTTT. It is translated as CATSRDKTGELFF.

The V call is TRBV11-2, the J call TRBJ2-7, with a weak D call TRBD2 (5 bases). V lost 5 bases and J 3 bases, leaving 14 bases between the germline ends. The germline V gene has CDR1 SGHAT and CDR2 FQNNGV. This CDR3 has 14 amino acids. The CDR3 coding sequence is TGTGCCAGCAGCCTCCCCGGCAGCGGCTACGAGCAGTACTTC. Amino acids: CASSLPGSGYEQYF.